Listed here are 10 T cell receptor beta chains from one sample, sequenced in a study of metastatic and nonmetastatic thyroid tumors. Thyroid surgery took place with no prior treatment in any patient. TCRdb re-clonotyped the PCR reads through MiXCR. The sample has approximately 34,000 clones; about a sixth are singletons. Sequencing was performed on blood. These receptors came from a female donor with papillary thyroid cancer or a benign thyroid nodule (not recorded which). Some clones in this sample may be carry-over from other donors' samples.

In its sample, this clone ranks as medium-sized (0.01 to 0.1%). This CDR3 reads CSARRGDYEQYF. In nucleotides, the CDR3 is TGCAGTGCTAGGAGGGGGGACTACGAGCAGTACTTC. The V gene is TRBV20-1, the J gene TRBJ2-7; D is tentatively TRBD1 or TRBD2 (6 bases each). Germline CDR1 is DFQATT and CDR2 is SNEGSKA (reference sequence). The CDR3 is 12 residues long. The V end lost 3 bases, the J end lost 3 bases, and 9 bases lay between the germline ends.

This clone was seen repeatedly, ten times or more. Other DNA variants within this sample encode the same CDR3. The chain carries TRBV3-1 and TRBJ2-3; D is possibly TRBD1 or TRBD2 (5 bases each). Trimming took off 5 bases at V and 9 bases at J, with 21 bases between the two ends. Germline V gene lookup returns CDR1 LGHDT and CDR2 YNNKEL (reference sequence). The CDR3 covers 15 residues. The CDR3: CASSLGVGPGDTQYF. The CDR3 coding sequence is TGTGCCAGCAGCTTAGGGGTGGGACCAGGAGACACGCAGTATTTT.

About this clone: A much more abundant neighbour one base away suggests this may be a read error. The chain couples TRBV27 to TRBJ2-5, with 10 bases identical to TRBD1. The CDR3 length is 14 residues. The germline V gene encodes CDR1 MNHEY and CDR2 SMNVEV (reference sequence). CDR3 nucleotides: TGTGCCAGCGGAAGACAGGGGGCCGGGGAGACCAAGTACTTC. This encodes CASGRQGAGETKYF.

In this sample, this clone turned up many times. V usage is TRBV5-8 and J usage is TRBJ2-1, with D hard to call. This CDR3 comprises 11 residues. Germline assignment: CDR1 SGHTS and CDR2 YDEGEE. Trimming left V 0 bases short and J 10 bases short, with 5 bases between. Written as DNA, the CDR3 is TGTGCCAGCAGCTTGGTTAGAGAGCAGTTCTTC. This sequence encodes CASSLVREQFF. Drawing the rest from reference TRBV5-8 and TRBJ2-1, the complete variable domain is EAGVTQSPTHLIKTRGQQATLRCSPISGHTSVYWYQQALGLGLQFLLWYDEGEERNRGNFPPRFSGRQFPNYSSELNVNALELEDSALYLCASSLVREQFFGPGTRLTVL.

This clone has only a few counts. This sequence joins TRBV11-2 and TRBJ2-7; TRBD1 matches 12 bases. The CDR3 totals 15 residues. Per the germline V gene, CDR1 is SGHAT and CDR2 is FQNNGV. Germline trimming cut 4 bases from V and 6 bases from J; bases unmatched to any gene: 7. In DNA, the CDR3 is TGTGCCAGCAGCTGTGGGGGGACAGGGGGCGTCGAGCAGTACTTC. The encoded protein is CASSCGGTGGVEQYF.

This clone was counted many times. The rearrangement uses TRBV28 and TRBJ2-1, with D possibly being TRBD1 (6 bases). V lost 2 bases to trimming and J lost 7 bases, with 12 bases between them. Germline values: CDR1 MDHEN, CDR2 SYDVKM. This CDR3 spans 14 amino acids. CDR3 sequence reads: CASSLSRGINEQFF. The CDR3 nucleotides read TGTGCCAGCAGTTTAAGTAGGGGGATTAATGAGCAGTTCTTC.

Regarding this clone: A read error may account for a junction end that differs from germline. J is TRBJ2-1 and V is TRBV7-8; the D gene could be TRBD1 or TRBD2 (6 bases each). The length of the CDR3 is 15 residues. Germline loops: CDR1 SGHVS, CDR2 FQNEAQ. In DNA form, the CDR3 reads TGTGCCAACAGCCCCGGGGGCGGGATGATGTATGAGCAGTTCTTC. Protein: CANSPGGGMMYEQFF.

This clone has ten or more counts. This specimen includes other DNA sequences encoding the same CDR3. The rearrangement uses TRBV11-2 and TRBJ2-1; D possibly uses TRBD1 or TRBD2 (5 bases each). Between the trimmed V and J ends, which lost 5 bases and 4 bases, there was a span of 15 bases. The CDR3 has 15 amino acids. CDR1 is SGHAT and CDR2 is FQNNGV in the germline V gene. DNA of the CDR3: TGTGCCAGCAGCCCACCGGGGACGACATACAATGAGCAGTTCTTC. Protein: CASSPPGTTYNEQFF.

A note on this clone: This may come from a read error, since a much larger clone is one base off. The rearrangement links TRBV7-9 to TRBJ1-1, with 7 bases aligning to TRBD1. There are 15 residues in the CDR3. J was trimmed by 4 bases and V by 5 bases; bases with no gene match: 10. From germline, CDR1 is SEHNR and CDR2 FQNEAQ (reference sequence). CDR3 region: CASSRLTGCGTEAFF. CDR3 bases: TGTGCCAGCAGCCGCCTGACAGGGTGCGGCACTGAAGCTTTCTTT.

This clone was observed at least ten times. The chain links TRBV19 to TRBJ1-4; 7 bases agree with TRBD1. The germline CDR1 and CDR2 sequences are LNHDA and SQIVND (reference sequence). The ends lost 7 bases at V and 5 bases at J; junction bases unmatched: 7. This CDR3 is 14 amino acids long. The CDR3 loop is CASKGAGENEKLFF. The DNA of the CDR3 is TGTGCCAGTAAGGGGGCAGGGGAGAATGAAAAACTGTTTTTT.